These 21 T cell receptor beta chains came from one sample sequenced in a study of identical twins. TCRdb used MiXCR to reprocess the 5' RACE reads, holding one entry per CDR3 protein. The sample lists 350,000 or so distinct CDR3 sequences, 10% to 15% seen once, with just over 7% in the top ten. These data were also reused for a study on yellow fever vaccine responses in identical twins.

Sequencing was carried out using CD8+ T cells sorted from blood. These TCRs come from a young woman in good health.

The rearrangement joins TRBV7-9 to TRBJ2-3, with D perhaps TRBD2 (5 bases). V was cut by 5 bases and J by 2 bases, with 11 bases left in between. Germline lookup yields CDR1 SEHNR and CDR2 FQNEAQ (reference sequence). This CDR3 has 14 residues. CDR3 DNA sequence: TGTGCCAGCAGCGAGGGCAGCTACACAGATACGCAGTATTTT. Amino acids: CASSEGSYTDTQYF.

This clonotype was picked up a small number of times. This chain connects TRBV4-1 to TRBJ2-5; 8 bases line up with TRBD2. The V and J ends lost 0 bases and 5 bases, in that order; junction bases with no gene match: 11. Germline values: CDR1 MGHRA, CDR2 YSYEKL. CDR3 length: 17 residues. CDR3 DNA: TGCGCCAGCAGCCAAGATCCCCCGGGGGGGCGGGAGGAGACCCAGTACTTC. It yields the protein CASSQDPPGGREETQYF.

CDR3 residues: CASSLDAPGTGTSTDTQYF. The CDR3 DNA reads as TGTGCCAGCAGCTTAGACGCCCCCGGGACAGGGACTAGCACAGATACGCAGTATTTT. The rearrangement uses TRBV7-6 and TRBJ2-3; 9 nucleotides agree with TRBD1. Germline V lookup: CDR1 SGHVS, CDR2 FNYEAQ. V lost 1 base, J lost 0 bases, and 11 bases stayed unmatched. CDR3 length equals 19 residues.

This clonotype occurred once. The chain couples TRBV27 to TRBJ1-2; TRBD1 might be the D (5 bases). Trimming stripped 2 bases from V and 7 bases from J, with 14 bases between. The CDR3 length is 14 residues. Germline V gene lookup returns CDR1 MNHEY and CDR2 SMNVEV (reference sequence). As DNA, the CDR3 is TGTGCCAGCAGTTTACTGGGGGGTTCCTCTGGCTACACCTTC. It translates to CASSLLGGSSGYTF.

The rearrangement uses TRBV15 and TRBJ2-1, with a possible D match to TRBD2 (6 bases). CDR1 and CDR2 from the germline V gene are LNHNV and YYDKDF (reference sequence). The CDR3 is 14 residues long. V dropped 6 bases and J dropped 8 bases, with 17 bases sitting between them. CDR3: CATSGTFSGDEQFF. DNA of the CDR3: TGTGCCACCAGTGGGACTTTCTCGGGCGATGAGCAGTTCTTC. Full variable domain (remainder filled in from reference TRBV15 and TRBJ2-1): DAMVIQNPRYQVTQFGKPVTLSCSQTLNHNVMYWYQQKSSQAPKLLFHYYDKDFNNEADTPDNFQSRRPNTSFCFLDIRSPGLGDTAMYLCATSGTFSGDEQFFGPGTRLTVL.

This clonotype was seen a few times. The V gene is TRBV12-3 or TRBV12-4, the J gene TRBJ2-1; a weak D match, TRBD1 (5 bases). Deletions cut 3 bases from V and 2 bases from J, with 14 bases between. This CDR3 spans 16 amino acids. The CDR3 sequence: CASSFMPGLPYNEQFF. The CDR3 bases are TGTGCCAGCAGTTTTATGCCAGGGTTACCCTACAATGAGCAGTTCTTC.

This clonotype was counted a few times. This sequence joins TRBV24-1 and TRBJ2-1; D uncertain. The CDR3 spans 12 residues. Trimming pared 8 bases from V and 8 bases from J, leaving 12 bases between. Germline loops: CDR1 KGHDR, CDR2 SFDVKD. CDR3 sequence: CATMDIGYEQFF. The CDR3 DNA follows: TGTGCCACCATGGATATTGGATATGAGCAGTTCTTC.

This clonotype was recorded at least ten times. J is TRBJ1-1 and V is TRBV28; D not resolved. The length of the CDR3 is 15 residues. Trimming took 1 base from V and 3 from J, leaving 12 bases between them. Germline lookup yields CDR1 MDHEN and CDR2 SYDVKM. The CDR3: CASSLFARTDTEAFF. Here the CDR3 DNA reads TGTGCCAGCAGTTTATTCGCACGAACAGACACTGAAGCTTTCTTT. Together with reference TRBV28 and TRBJ1-1, the CDR3 gives the full variable domain: DVKVTQSSRYLVKRTGEKVFLECVQDMDHENMFWYRQDPGLGLRLIYFSYDVKMKEKGDIPEGYSVSREKKERFSLILESASTNQTSMYLCASSLFARTDTEAFFGQGTRLTVV.

This clonotype was recorded a few times. The chain is built from TRBV7-6 and TRBJ2-7, with D uncertain. V dropped 0 bases and J dropped 3 bases, with 6 bases sitting between them. This CDR3 is built from 13 residues. Per germline, CDR1 SGHVS and CDR2 FNYEAQ. In DNA form, the CDR3 reads TGTGCCAGCAGCTTAGCGCAGAACTACGAGCAGTACTTC. It specifies CASSLAQNYEQYF.

Only a few counts were recorded for this clonotype. The gene calls are TRBV2 and TRBJ2-1; tentatively, D is TRBD2 (5 bases). The V gene's germline CDR1 is SNHLY and CDR2 FYNNEI. V gave up 2 bases and J gave up 0 bases, with 11 bases separating them. The CDR3 covers 16 residues. The CDR3 nucleotides are TGTGCCAGCAGTGAAAGGGCCGGGGTCTCCTACAATGAGCAGTTCTTC. Translation: CASSERAGVSYNEQFF. The full variable domain, with the rest looked up from reference TRBV2 and TRBJ2-1, is EPEVTQTPSHQVTQMGQEVILRCVPISNHLYFYWYRQILGQKVEFLVSFYNNEISEKSEIFDDQFSVERPDGSNFTLKIRSTKLEDSAMYFCASSERAGVSYNEQFFGPGTRLTVL.

This clonotype was counted only a few times. The chain couples TRBV13 to TRBJ1-2; D remains ambiguous. The CDR3 covers 13 residues. With 5 bases removed from V and 1 base from J, the gap between germline ends came to 8 bases. Germline lookup yields CDR1 PRHDT and CDR2 FYEKMQ (reference sequence). This CDR3 is CASSPGINYGYTF. In DNA form, the CDR3 reads TGTGCCAGCAGCCCTGGGATTAACTATGGCTACACCTTC.

This clonotype was picked up a small number of times. J is TRBJ2-7 and V is TRBV5-1, with a possible D match to TRBD1 (6 bases). Trimming removed 3 bases at V and 0 bases at J, with 22 bases between. The germline CDR1 and CDR2 sequences are SGHRS and YFSETQ. There are 18 residues in the CDR3. In DNA, the CDR3 is TGCGCCAGCAGCTCCCACATTTTAAACAGGGATAGCTCCTACGAGCAGTACTTC. As protein: CASSSHILNRDSSYEQYF.

This clonotype has only a few counts. V and J are TRBV7-3 and TRBJ2-3; D is ambiguous. The CDR3 covers 16 residues. Trimming removed 5 bases at V and 2 bases at J, with 17 bases between. In germline, CDR1 is SGHTA, CDR2 FQGTGA. The CDR3 is CASSPSTGSYTDTQYF. CDR3 nucleotides: TGTGCCAGCAGCCCATCCACCGGGTCCTACACAGATACGCAGTATTTT. Full variable domain (outside the CDR3, taken from reference TRBV7-3 and TRBJ2-3): GAGVSQTPSNKVTEKGKYVELRCDPISGHTALYWYRQSLGQGPEFLIYFQGTGAADDSGLPNDRFFAVRPEGSVSTLKIQRTERGDSAVYLCASSPSTGSYTDTQYFGPGTRLTVL.

This chain joins TRBV9 and TRBJ2-5; D is undetermined. Germline CDR1 and CDR2: SGDLS and YYNGEE. This CDR3 is built from 14 residues. Trimming shortened V by 0 bases and J by 2 bases, and 8 bases separated the two germline ends. This CDR3 is CASSVGALQETQYF. DNA of the CDR3: TGTGCCAGCAGCGTAGGGGCACTACAAGAGACCCAGTACTTC. Drawing the rest from reference TRBV9 and TRBJ2-5, the complete variable domain is DSGVTQTPKHLITATGQRVTLRCSPRSGDLSVYWYQQSLDQGLQFLIQYYNGEERAKGNILERFSAQQFPDLHSELNLSSLELGDSALYFCASSVGALQETQYFGPGTRLLVL.

V gene TRBV27 combines with J gene TRBJ2-5; a weak D match, TRBD2 (6 bases). Trimming left V 1 base short and J 5 bases short, with 14 bases between. Looked up from germline, CDR1 is MNHEY and CDR2 is SMNVEV (reference sequence). The CDR3 is 15 residues long. CDR3 in amino acids: CASSLLRGSGETQYF. The CDR3 nucleotides read TGTGCCAGCAGTTTATTACGGGGGTCCGGGGAGACCCAGTACTTC.

The rearrangement uses TRBV20-1 and TRBJ1-1; 7 nucleotides align to TRBD1. The trim removed 6 bases at V and 3 bases at J, leaving 10 bases unmatched. The CDR3 runs to 14 residues. Germline CDR1 reads DFQATT; CDR2 reads SNEGSKA (reference sequence). The CDR3 is CSARPGTGDTEAFF. The CDR3 nucleotides read TGCAGTGCCCGGCCGGGAACAGGGGACACTGAAGCTTTCTTT.

The rearrangement uses TRBV6-1 and TRBJ2-1; 11 bases match TRBD2. Germline CDR1 and CDR2: MNHNS and SASEGT. V trimming: 6 bases; J trimming: 2 bases; junction bases outside the gene matches: 6. The length of the CDR3 is 16 residues. The CDR3 DNA follows: TGTGCCAGCAGCTTTAGCGGGGGGGCCGCCTACAATGAGCAGTTCTTC. It translates to CASSFSGGAAYNEQFF.

This chain joins TRBV27 and TRBJ2-7; D remains ambiguous. Germline values: CDR1 MNHEY, CDR2 SMNVEV (reference sequence). There are 13 residues in the CDR3. Trimming pared 1 base from V and 6 bases from J, leaving 10 bases between. The CDR3 sequence is CASSLFPPGEQYF. CDR3 DNA sequence: TGTGCCAGCAGTTTATTTCCCCCGGGCGAGCAGTACTTC.

This clonotype was detected only a few times. This rearrangement joins TRBV7-9 to TRBJ1-5, with 9 bases fitting TRBD1. Trimming cost V 5 bases and J 1 base; bases outside gene matches: 3. Germline V gives CDR1 SEHNR, CDR2 FQNEAQ (reference sequence). The CDR3 is made up of 15 amino acids. The CDR3 DNA follows: TGTGCCAGCAGCCCAGGGACAGGGAGCAATCAGCCCCAGCATTTT. Translated: CASSPGTGSNQPQHF.

This clonotype has only a few counts. The genes are TRBV7-9 and TRBJ1-2; 12 positions agree with TRBD1. The V gene end was trimmed by 1 base and the J gene end by 6 bases; junction bases not matched to a gene: 6. The germline CDR1 and CDR2 sequences are SEHNR and FQNEAQ (reference sequence). The CDR3 loop spans 16 amino acids. CDR3 amino acids: CASSLGTGTGGDGYTF. CDR3 DNA: TGTGCCAGCAGCTTAGGGACCGGGACAGGGGGCGATGGCTACACCTTC.

This clonotype appeared a few times. The chain couples TRBV12-3 or TRBV12-4 to TRBJ2-7; 9 positions match TRBD2. V lost 6 bases to trimming and J lost 5 bases; unmatched junction nucleotides: 8. This CDR3 comprises 14 residues. CDR3 residues: CASSPGTSRNEQYF. As DNA, the CDR3 is TGTGCCAGCAGCCCCGGGACTAGCAGAAACGAGCAGTACTTC.